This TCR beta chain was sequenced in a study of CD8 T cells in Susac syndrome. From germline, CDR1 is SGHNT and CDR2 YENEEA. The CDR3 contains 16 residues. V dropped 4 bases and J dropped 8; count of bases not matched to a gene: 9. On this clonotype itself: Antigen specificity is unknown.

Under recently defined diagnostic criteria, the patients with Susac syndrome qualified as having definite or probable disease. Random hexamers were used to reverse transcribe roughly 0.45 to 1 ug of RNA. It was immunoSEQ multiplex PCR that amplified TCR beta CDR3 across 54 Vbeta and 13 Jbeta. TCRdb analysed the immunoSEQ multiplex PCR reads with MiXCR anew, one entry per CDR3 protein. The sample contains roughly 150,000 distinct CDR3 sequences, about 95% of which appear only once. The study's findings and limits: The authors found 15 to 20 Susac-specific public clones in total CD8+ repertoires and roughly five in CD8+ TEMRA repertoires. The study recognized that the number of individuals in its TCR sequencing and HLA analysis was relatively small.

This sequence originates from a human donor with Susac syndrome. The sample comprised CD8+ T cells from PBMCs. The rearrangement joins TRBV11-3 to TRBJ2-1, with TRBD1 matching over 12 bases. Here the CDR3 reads CASSSPGTGGFDEQFF. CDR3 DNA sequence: TGTGCCAGCAGCTCACCCGGGACAGGGGGCTTCGATGAGCAGTTCTTC. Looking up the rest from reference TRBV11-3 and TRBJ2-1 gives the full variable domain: EAGVVQSPRYKIIEKKQPVAFWCNPISGHNTLYWYLQNLGQGPELLIRYENEEAVDDSQLPKDRFSAERLKGVDSTLKIQPAELGDSAVYLCASSSPGTGGFDEQFFGPGTRLTVL.